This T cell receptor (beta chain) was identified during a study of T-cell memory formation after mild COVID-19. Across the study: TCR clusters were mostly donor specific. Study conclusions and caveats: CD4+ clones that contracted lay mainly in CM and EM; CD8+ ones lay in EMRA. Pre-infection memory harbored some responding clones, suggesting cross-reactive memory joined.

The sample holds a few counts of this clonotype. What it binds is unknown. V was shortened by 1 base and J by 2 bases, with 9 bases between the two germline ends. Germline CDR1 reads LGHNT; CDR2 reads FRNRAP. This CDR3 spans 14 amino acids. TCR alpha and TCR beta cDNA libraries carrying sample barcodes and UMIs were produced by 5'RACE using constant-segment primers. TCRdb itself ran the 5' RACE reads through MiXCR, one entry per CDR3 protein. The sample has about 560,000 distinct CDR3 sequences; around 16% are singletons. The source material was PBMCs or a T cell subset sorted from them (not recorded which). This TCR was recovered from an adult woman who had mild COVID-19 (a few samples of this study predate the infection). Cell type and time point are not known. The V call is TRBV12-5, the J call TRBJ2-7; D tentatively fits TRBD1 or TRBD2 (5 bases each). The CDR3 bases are TGTGCTAGTGGTTTGGGACCGGGACCCTACGAGCAGTACTTC. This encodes CASGLGPGPYEQYF.